Below, one T cell receptor (beta chain) is given with its context. V gave up 2 bases and J gave up 2 bases, with 7 bases separating them. CDR1 and CDR2 from the germline V gene are SGHRS and YFSETQ. CDR3 length: 13 amino acids. The data were produced by immunoSEQ multiplex PCR, yet TCRdb's version contains in-frame clones alone and is incomplete. The table has roughly 59,000 clones, approximately 83% seen once; the top ten hold about 5%. The data stem from a study of technical replicates of blood from four donors. The TCR originated in a human donor in good health. Some clones in this sample may be carry-over from other donors' samples. The chain combines TRBV5-1 with TRBJ1-2; D remains unclear. The specimen was PBMCs. CDR3 in DNA: TGCGCCAGCAGCTTTGAAGAGAACTATGGCTACACCTTC. Translating it yields CASSFEENYGYTF.